Listed below are T cell receptor beta chains from one sample, sequenced in a study of beta chain features in type 1 diabetes. This table comes from immunoSEQ multiplex PCR, and its TCRdb copy is limited to in-frame clones, with some not included. The sample has around 120,000 clones; 17% are singletons. Sequenced input: central memory CD4+ T cells from blood. These receptors were taken from a man in his late teens or twenties with type 1 diabetes. CDR3s include the opening cysteine and the closing phenylalanine or tryptophan. A D gene is named only where the DNA matches it firmly. Size values are once, few and many counts, or a class for expanded clones, and some rows have none.

NA TRBJ2-1 NA TRBV2 CASSGVASVYNEQFF TGTGCCAGCAGTGGTGTGGCTAGCGTTTACAATGAGCAGTTCTTC
NA TRBJ2-5 few TRBV18 CASSLSPTGIGETQYF TGTGCCAGCTCACTCTCACCCACAGGGATCGGGGAGACCCAGTACTTC
NA TRBJ1-1 NA TRBV9 CASSRGELNTEAFF TGTGCCAGCAGCCGAGGTGAGTTGAACACTGAAGCTTTCTTT
NA TRBJ2-7 NA TRBV19 CASSLGSSYEQYF TGTGCCAGTAGTCTGGGGAGCTCCTACGAGCAGTACTTC
NA TRBJ2-7 few TRBV5-1 CASSSPGSPGEQYF TGCGCCAGCAGCTCCCCGGGGTCCCCAGGGGAGCAGTACTTC
TRBD1 TRBJ1-2 NA TRBV9 CASSIAGTAYYGYTF TGTGCCAGCAGCATCGCCGGGACAGCATACTATGGCTACACCTTC
NA TRBJ2-2 NA TRBV25-1 CASRQANTGELFF TGTGCCAGCAGACAGGCGAACACCGGGGAGCTGTTTTTT
TRBD1 TRBJ1-5 NA TRBV7-2 CASSLVPRQGNQPQHF TGTGCCAGCAGCTTAGTACCTAGACAGGGGAATCAGCCCCAGCATTTT
NA TRBJ2-5 many TRBV7-8 CASSLAGQNLYF TGTGCCAGCAGCTTAGCCGGACAAAACCTTTACTTC
NA TRBJ2-2 NA TRBV15 CATSRDYVSNTGELFF TGTGCCACCAGCAGAGATTACGTCTCGAACACCGGGGAGCTGTTTTTT
NA TRBJ2-5 NA TRBV5-4 CASSPEGIRETQYF TGTGCCAGCAGCCCGGAGGGGATTCGAGAGACCCAGTACTTC
NA TRBJ1-3 many TRBV9 CASSLGSPGNTIYF TGTGCCAGCAGCCTCGGGAGTCCTGGAAACACCATATATTTT
NA TRBJ1-3 many TRBV29-1 CSVGVSENTIYF TGCAGCGTCGGGGTATCGGAAAACACCATATATTTT
NA TRBJ1-5 NA TRBV30 CAWSLGSSSNQPQHF TGTGCCTGGTCGTTAGGCAGTTCTAGCAATCAGCCCCAGCATTTT
NA TRBJ2-7 few TRBV6-6 CASSYPSGEQYF TGTGCCAGCAGTTACCCGTCGGGGGAGCAGTACTTC
NA TRBJ1-4 NA TRBV9 CASSPVGGVYEKLFF TGTGCCAGCAGCCCCGTCGGGGGAGTTTACGAAAAACTGTTTTTT
TRBD1 TRBJ2-3 NA TRBV7-2 CASSRDRDSHTQYF TGTGCCAGCAGCCGGGACAGGGATTCACATACGCAGTATTTT
NA TRBJ2-3 NA TRBV7-9 CASKPGTLEDTQYF TGTGCCAGCAAACCCGGGACCCTCGAAGATACGCAGTATTTT
NA TRBJ2-5 few TRBV20-1 CSARIRETQYF TGCAGTGCTAGAATCCGGGAGACCCAGTACTTC
NA TRBJ2-6 few TRBV7-2 CASSLVGMSVGANVLTF TGTGCCAGCAGCTTAGTAGGGATGTCCGTTGGGGCCAACGTCCTGACTTTC
NA TRBJ1-1 few TRBV2 CASGVQEDTEAFF TGTGCCAGCGGAGTACAGGAGGACACTGAAGCTTTCTTT
NA TRBJ1-2 few TRBV5-1 CASSITGLYGYTF TGCGCCAGCAGCATCACAGGGCTCTATGGCTACACCTTC
NA TRBJ2-3 NA TRBV7-3 CASSLVQATDTQYF TGTGCCAGCAGCTTAGTCCAGGCCACAGATACGCAGTATTTT
NA TRBJ2-3 NA TRBV11-2 CASSLAPGGAGADTQYF TGTGCCAGCAGCCTGGCCCCTGGGGGGGCCGGTGCAGATACGCAGTATTTT
NA TRBJ1-2 NA TRBV30 CAWTLLRQESYTF TGTGCCTGGACCTTACTGAGACAGGAAAGCTACACCTTC
TRBD2 TRBJ2-2 few TRBV7-7 CASSIAGGLNTGELFF TGTGCTAGCAGCATAGCGGGGGGCCTAAACACCGGGGAGCTGTTTTTT
NA TRBJ2-3 NA TRBV14 CASSQDRLGTQYF TGTGCCAGCAGCCAAGATAGGTTAGGGACGCAGTATTTT
TRBD1 TRBJ2-5 NA TRBV7-2 CASSFRQGQETQYF TGTGCCAGCAGCTTTAGACAGGGACAAGAGACCCAGTACTTC
NA TRBJ2-3 NA TRBV7-2 CASGPFGADTQYF TGTGCCAGCGGACCTTTTGGCGCAGATACGCAGTATTTT
TRBD2 TRBJ2-5 few TRBV7-8 CASSPPGLAGSQETQYF TGTGCCAGCAGCCCTCCGGGACTAGCGGGGTCCCAAGAGACCCAGTACTTC
NA TRBJ2-1 few TRBV14 CASSQATGPGEQFF TGTGCCAGCAGCCAAGCTACCGGACCCGGTGAGCAGTTCTTC
NA TRBJ2-2 NA TRBV25-1 CASSEFEGRSTGELFF TGTGCCAGCAGTGAATTCGAGGGCCGTAGCACCGGGGAGCTGTTTTTT
NA TRBJ1-1 few TRBV19 CASQGYTEAFF TGTGCCAGTCAGGGCTACACTGAAGCTTTCTTT
NA TRBJ1-3 NA TRBV6-5 CASSPLYGNTIYF TGTGCCAGCAGTCCTTTATACGGAAACACCATATATTTT
NA TRBJ2-1 NA TRBV2 CASSEDLGQFF TGTGCCAGCAGTGAAGATCTAGGGCAGTTCTTC
NA TRBJ2-3 few TRBV30 CAWSGTPIAQIDTQYF TGTGCCTGGAGTGGGACTCCGATCGCCCAGATAGATACGCAGTATTTT
TRBD2 TRBJ2-1 few TRBV29-1 CSLYSGGAYNEQFF TGCAGCCTATACAGCGGGGGGGCTTACAATGAGCAGTTCTTC
NA TRBJ2-1 NA TRBV5-1 CASNDQGYNEQFF TGCGCCAGCAACGATCAGGGGTACAATGAGCAGTTCTTC
TRBD2 TRBJ2-1 NA TRBV5-6 CASSPDTSGSREQFF TGTGCCAGCAGCCCAGATACTAGCGGGAGTCGTGAGCAGTTCTTC
TRBD1 TRBJ2-3 NA TRBV5-1 CASSPNPQGVSTDTQYF TGCGCCAGCAGCCCTAACCCACAGGGGGTGAGCACAGATACGCAGTATTTT
TRBD1 TRBJ1-1 NA TRBV29-1 CSVVETGAPEAFF TGCAGCGTTGTCGAGACAGGGGCCCCTGAAGCTTTCTTT
NA TRBJ1-2 NA TRBV5-4 CASSPPSTNYGYTF TGTGCCAGCAGCCCACCCTCTACCAACTATGGCTACACCTTC
TRBD2 TRBJ2-3 NA TRBV28 CASSTPSGGINTDTQYF TGTGCCAGCAGTACGCCTAGCGGTGGTATAAACACAGATACGCAGTATTTT
NA TRBJ2-7 NA TRBV5-1 CASSLDGQTYEQYF TGCGCCAGCAGCTTGGACGGACAAACCTACGAGCAGTACTTC
NA TRBJ1-2 NA TRBV7-2 CASSFGANYGYTF TGTGCCAGCAGCTTCGGAGCTAACTATGGCTACACCTTC
NA TRBJ1-1 few TRBV30 CAARVGMNTEAFF TGTGCGGCCCGAGTAGGAATGAACACTGAAGCTTTCTTT
NA TRBJ2-1 few TRBV30 CAWVRGGMSDEQFF TGTGCCTGGGTACGCGGCGGGATGTCTGATGAGCAGTTCTTC
TRBD2 TRBJ2-1 few TRBV10-3 CAISRLAGDNEQFF TGTGCCATCAGTCGACTAGCGGGGGACAATGAGCAGTTCTTC
TRBD1 TRBJ2-2 medium-sized TRBV28 CASITQGAGTGELFF TGTGCCAGCATTACTCAGGGGGCGGGAACCGGGGAGCTGTTTTTT
NA TRBJ2-3 few TRBV7-9 CASSPPSTDTQYF TGTGCCAGCAGCCCCCCTAGCACAGATACGCAGTATTTT
TRBD1 TRBJ1-1 NA TRBV19 CASSRTPSTTGAEEAFF TGTGCCAGTAGTCGTACCCCCTCAACGACAGGGGCTGAAGAAGCTTTCTTT